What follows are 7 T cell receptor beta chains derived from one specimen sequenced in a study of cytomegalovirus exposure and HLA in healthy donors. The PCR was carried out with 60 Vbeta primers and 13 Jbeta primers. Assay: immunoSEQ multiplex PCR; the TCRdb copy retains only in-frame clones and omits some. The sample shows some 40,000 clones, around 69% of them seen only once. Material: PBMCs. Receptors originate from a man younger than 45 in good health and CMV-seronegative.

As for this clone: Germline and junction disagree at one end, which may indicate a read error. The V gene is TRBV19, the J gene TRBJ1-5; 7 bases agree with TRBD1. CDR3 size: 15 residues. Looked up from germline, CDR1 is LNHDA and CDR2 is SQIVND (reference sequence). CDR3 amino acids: CASSIFGGGHQLQHF. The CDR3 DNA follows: TGTGCCAGTAGTATATTTGGAGGGGGCCATCAGCTCCAGCATTTT.

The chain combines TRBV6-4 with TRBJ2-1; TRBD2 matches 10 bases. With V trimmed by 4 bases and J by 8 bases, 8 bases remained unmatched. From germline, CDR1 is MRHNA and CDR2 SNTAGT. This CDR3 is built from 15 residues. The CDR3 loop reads CASSVESSGSYEQFF. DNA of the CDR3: TGTGCCAGCAGTGTTGAGTCTAGCGGGAGCTATGAGCAGTTCTTC.

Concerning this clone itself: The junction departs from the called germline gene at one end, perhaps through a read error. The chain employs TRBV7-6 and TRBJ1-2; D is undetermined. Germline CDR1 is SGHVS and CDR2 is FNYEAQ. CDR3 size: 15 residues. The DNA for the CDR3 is TGTGCCAGCAGCTTAGCCCCCGGACTAGGGTATGGCTACCCCTTC. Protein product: CASSLAPGLGYGYPF. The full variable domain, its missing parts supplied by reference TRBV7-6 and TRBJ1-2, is GAGVSQSPRYKVTKRGQDVALRCDPISGHVSLYWYRQALGQGPEFLTYFNYEAQQDKSGLPNDRFSAERPEGSISTLTIQRTEQRDSAMYRCASSLAPGLGYGYPFGSGTRLTVV.

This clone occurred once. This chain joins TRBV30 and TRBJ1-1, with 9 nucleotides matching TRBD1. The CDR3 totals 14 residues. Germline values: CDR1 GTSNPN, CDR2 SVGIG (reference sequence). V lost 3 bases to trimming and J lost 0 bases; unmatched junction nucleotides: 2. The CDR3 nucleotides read TGTGCCTGGAGGGGGGACAGGGTGAACACTGAAGCTTTCTTT. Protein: CAWRGDRVNTEAFF.

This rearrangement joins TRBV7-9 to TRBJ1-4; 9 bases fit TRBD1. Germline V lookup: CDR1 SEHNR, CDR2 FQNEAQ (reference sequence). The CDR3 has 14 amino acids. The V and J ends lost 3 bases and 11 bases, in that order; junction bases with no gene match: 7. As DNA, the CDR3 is TGTGCCAGCAGCTTTGGGGACAGGGAGGGGAAACTGTTTTTT. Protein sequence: CASSFGDREGKLFF.

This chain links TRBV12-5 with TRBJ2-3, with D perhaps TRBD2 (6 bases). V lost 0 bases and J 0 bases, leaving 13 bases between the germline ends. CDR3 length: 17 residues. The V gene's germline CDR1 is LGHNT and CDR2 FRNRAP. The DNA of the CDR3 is TGTGCTAGTGGTTTGGTAGTCGAGGGAGGAAGCACAGATACGCAGTATTTT. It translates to CASGLVVEGGSTDTQYF.

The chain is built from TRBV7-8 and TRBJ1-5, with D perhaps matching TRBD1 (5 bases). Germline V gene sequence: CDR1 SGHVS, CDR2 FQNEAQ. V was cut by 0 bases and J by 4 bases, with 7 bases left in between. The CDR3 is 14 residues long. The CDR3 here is CASSLAGGNQPQHF. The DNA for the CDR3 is TGTGCCAGCAGCTTAGCCGGGGGTAATCAGCCCCAGCATTTT. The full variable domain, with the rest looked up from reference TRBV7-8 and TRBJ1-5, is GAGVSQSPRYKVAKRGQDVALRCDPISGHVSLFWYQQALGQGPEFLTYFQNEAQLDKSGLPSDRFFAERPEGSVSTLKIQRTQQEDSAVYLCASSLAGGNQPQHFGDGTRLSIL.